This T cell receptor beta chain was found in a study of cytomegalovirus exposure and HLA in healthy donors. Worth noting for this clone: What it binds is not known.

V was pared by 4 bases and J by 7 bases, with 11 bases between. CDR3 length: 13 residues. Looked up from germline, CDR1 is SGHTS and CDR2 is YDEGEE. Whole-study findings and limits: Presence/absence analyses assumed roughly uniform sequencing depth across donors.

PCR involved 60 Vbeta and 13 Jbeta primers. Profiled with immunoSEQ multiplex PCR; TCRdb holds only in-frame clones, not every one. Among 130,000 or so clones listed, about 80% were seen once. The sample taken for sequencing was PBMCs. This TCR was sampled from a woman in her fifties or sixties in good health and CMV-seropositive. J is TRBJ2-2 and V is TRBV5-8; D is possibly TRBD1 (6 bases). The CDR3 here is CASSTRGRGELFF. The CDR3 bases are TGTGCCAGCAGCACCAGGGGTCGCGGGGAGCTGTTTTTT.